The 26 T cell receptor beta chains below come from one sample, sequenced in a study of T cell responses to AZD1222 COVID-19 vaccine (dated by TCRdb to 2020 to 2023). Library generation was performed with the immunoSEQ multiplex PCR assay. Held by TCRdb, this immuneACCESS table contains in-frame sequences only and omits some clones. Under half of the omission traces to an unresolved V gene where checked; the cause of the rest is unknown. Counted in this sample were roughly 140,000 clones; more than 85% of them appeared once. The top ten constitute 12% of the sample. The meaning of the sample's time point label: sample from adult after SARS-CoV-2 infection, after symptom onset. Sequenced here: peripheral blood, sampled after recovery from COVID-19. The origin of the receptors is an adult who had recovered from COVID-19.

The genes are TRBV2 and TRBJ2-7, with TRBD1 matching over 8 bases. J gave up 0 bases and V 10 bases, and 8 bases lay outside the gene matches. The germline V gene has CDR1 SNHLY and CDR2 FYNNEI. The CDR3 has 14 residues. As DNA, the CDR3 is TGTGCCACGCTTCGGGACAGGAGCTCCTACGAGCAGTACTTC. It specifies CATLRDRSSYEQYF. The whole variable domain, remainder taken from reference TRBV2 and TRBJ2-7, is EPEVTQTPSHQVTQMGQEVILRCVPISNHLYFYWYRQILGQKVEFLVSFYNNEISEKSEIFDDQFSVERPDGSNFTLKIRSTKLEDSAMYFCATLRDRSSYEQYFGPGTRLTVT.

The chain joins TRBV4-1 to TRBJ2-5; D is possibly TRBD1 (6 bases). Germline CDR1 is MGHRA and CDR2 is YSYEKL. The CDR3 is 17 amino acids. Trimming stripped 0 bases from V and 5 bases from J, with 19 bases between. CDR3 nucleotides: TGCGCCAGCAGCCAAGAAGGGCACAGGGCGGTAGGGGAGACCCAGTACTTC. It is translated as CASSQEGHRAVGETQYF.

The genes are TRBV18 and TRBJ2-7; TRBD2 agrees at 9 bases. The CDR3 runs to 16 residues. CDR1 is KGHSH, CDR2 LQKENI, per germline. With 0 bases clipped from V and 0 bases from J, the junction kept 3 bases outside the gene matches. The DNA for the CDR3 is TGTGCCAGCTCACCACCTTCAGCGGGAGGCTCCTACGAGCAGTACTTC. Translation gives CASSPPSAGGSYEQYF.

The CDR3: CASSSRRDQETQYF. For the CDR3, the DNA is TGTGCCAGCAGCTCCCGACGGGACCAAGAGACCCAGTACTTC. The chain has TRBV9 and TRBJ2-5; D ambiguous. Germline values: CDR1 SGDLS, CDR2 YYNGEE. Deletions cut 4 bases from V and 0 bases from J, with 10 bases between. The CDR3 extends over 14 amino acids.

The DNA of the CDR3 is TGTGCCACTCAAATGGGTGGGAGAAACACCGGGGAGCTGTTTTTT. It yields the protein CATQMGGRNTGELFF. The chain uses TRBV15 and TRBJ2-2; weak D call: TRBD2 (5 bases). Germline V CDR1 and CDR2: LNHNV, YYDKDF (reference sequence). The V gene lost 9 bases and the J gene lost 2 bases, with 16 bases spanning the gap. This CDR3 has 15 amino acids.

The rearrangement uses TRBV7-3 and TRBJ2-3, with 11 bases identical to TRBD2. The CDR3 runs 16 residues. Germline loops: CDR1 SGHTA, CDR2 FQGTGA. The junction had 7 bases not matched to a gene; V was cut back by 5 bases and J by 3 bases. The CDR3 DNA reads as TGTGCCAGCAGCCTAGGAGCTAGCGGGAGGACAGATACGCAGTATTTT. Its protein product is CASSLGASGRTDTQYF.

The gene calls are TRBV6-5 and TRBJ1-6, with D unresolved. This CDR3 comprises 14 residues. CDR1 MNHEY and CDR2 SVGAGI come from the germline V gene. V dropped 2 bases and J dropped 7 bases, with 9 bases sitting between them. The CDR3 spells CASSYGGGNSPLHF. The CDR3 nucleotides are TGTGCCAGCAGTTACGGAGGTGGGAATTCACCCCTCCACTTT.

The chain is built from TRBV2 and TRBJ2-1; TRBD2 agrees at 11 bases. The V gene end was trimmed by 2 bases and the J gene end by 7 bases; junction bases not matched to a gene: 4. The CDR3 spans 15 residues. Germline values: CDR1 SNHLY, CDR2 FYNNEI. The CDR3 DNA is TGTGCCAGCAGTGAAACGAGACTAGCGGGGAATGAGCAGTTCTTC. It specifies CASSETRLAGNEQFF.

The chain couples TRBV4-1 to TRBJ2-7, with no clear D. The germline CDR1 and CDR2 sequences are MGHRA and YSYEKL. The CDR3 contains 13 residues. V was pared by 4 bases and J by 5 bases, with 12 bases between. The CDR3 is CASSRFPEDEQYF. The CDR3 DNA reads as TGCGCCAGCAGCCGATTCCCCGAGGACGAGCAGTACTTC.

This chain uses TRBV2 with TRBJ2-6; perhaps D is TRBD1 or TRBD2 (5 bases each). The CDR3 has 14 residues. V lost 6 bases to trimming and J lost 4 bases, with 10 bases between them. Germline V gene data show CDR1 as SNHLY and CDR2 as FYNNEI. The CDR3 DNA reads as TGTGCCAGCAGCGGGGACGCCGGGGCCAACGTCCTGACTTTC. Its protein is CASSGDAGANVLTF.

The chain combines TRBV10-2 with TRBJ2-5; 11 bases line up with TRBD1. Germline lookup yields CDR1 WSHSY and CDR2 SAAADI. The CDR3 extends over 16 amino acids. The V segment lost 3 bases and the J segment 5 bases; nucleotides outside the gene matches: 8. The CDR3 bases are TGCGCCAGCAGTGAACGGACAGGGGGCCGGGCGGAGACCCAGTACTTC. It yields the protein CASSERTGGRAETQYF.

This chain joins TRBV24-1 and TRBJ2-2, with unresolved D. V was pared by 1 base and J by 1 base, with 15 bases between. In germline, CDR1 is KGHDR, CDR2 SFDVKD. The CDR3 runs 18 residues. This CDR3 reads CATSDFPPDTLNTGELFF. The CDR3 nucleotides are TGTGCCACCAGTGATTTCCCCCCCGACACCCTGAACACCGGGGAGCTGTTTTTT.

The chain employs TRBV7-9 and TRBJ2-7; 10 nucleotides agree with TRBD1. Germline CDR1 reads SEHNR; CDR2 reads FQNEAQ (reference sequence). CDR3 length: 14 amino acids. After removal of 5 bases from V and 4 bases from J, the junction contained 5 bases not matched to a gene. As DNA, the CDR3 is TGTGCCAGCAGCCCCCGGGACAGGGGTTACGAGCAGTACTTC. Its protein product is CASSPRDRGYEQYF.

This clone appeared a few times. J is TRBJ2-1 and V is TRBV12-5, with 8 bases identical to TRBD1. V dropped 7 bases and J dropped 5; count of bases not matched to a gene: 13. The germline V gene encodes CDR1 LGHNT and CDR2 FRNRAP. This CDR3 is built from 16 residues. The DNA of the CDR3 is TGTGCTAGTGCCCGACAGCAGGGGGCTCTTAACAATGAGCAGTTCTTC. This sequence encodes CASARQQGALNNEQFF.

V gene TRBV10-3 combines with J gene TRBJ2-5; 10 nucleotides agree with TRBD2. This CDR3 is 16 amino acids long. CDR1 ENHRY and CDR2 SYGVKD come from the germline V gene. V shed 6 bases, J shed 5 bases, and the junction held 12 bases outside the gene matches. The CDR3 loop is CAIRGETSGPRETQYF. In DNA, the CDR3 is TGTGCCATCAGGGGGGAGACTAGCGGGCCCCGGGAGACCCAGTACTTC.

The J gene is TRBJ1-2, the V gene TRBV9; D is possibly TRBD1 (5 bases). This CDR3 spans 15 amino acids. The V gene's germline CDR1 is SGDLS and CDR2 YYNGEE. The V end lost 4 bases, the J end lost 3 bases, and 16 bases lay between the germline ends. CDR3 DNA sequence: TGTGCCAGCAGCCCTCCATTGGGGCATGACTATGGCTACACCTTC. It yields the protein CASSPPLGHDYGYTF.

This clone was counted ten times or more. This sample includes further DNA sequences coding for the same CDR3. V and J are TRBV3-1 (or the pseudogene TRBV3-2) and TRBJ1-1; 9 bases line up with TRBD1. J lost 3 bases, V lost 4 bases, and 0 bases had no gene match. The CDR3 extends over 13 amino acids. Per germline, CDR1 LGHDT and CDR2 YNNKEL (reference sequence). The CDR3 here is CASSRTGDTEAFF. The CDR3 region has the DNA TGTGCCAGCAGCCGGACAGGGGACACTGAAGCTTTCTTT.

Only a few counts were recorded for this clone. This chain connects TRBV3-1 (or the pseudogene TRBV3-2) to TRBJ2-3; maybe TRBD2 (5 bases). CDR3 length: 16 amino acids. Germline V gives CDR1 LGHDT, CDR2 YNNKEL (reference sequence). Trimming shortened V by 1 base and J by 3 bases, and 14 bases separated the two germline ends. DNA for the CDR3: TGTGCCAGCAGCCAAGTAGGTGGGAGAGGGACAGATACGCAGTATTTT. It specifies CASSQVGGRGTDTQYF.

This chain uses TRBV7-8 with TRBJ2-3; 9 bases map to TRBD1. The CDR3 consists of 16 residues. Germline V gene lookup returns CDR1 SGHVS and CDR2 FQNEAQ. V lost 5 bases, J lost 3 bases, and 9 bases stayed unmatched. In DNA form, the CDR3 reads TGTGCCAGCAGCATTCAACAGGGGGCGAGAACAGATACGCAGTATTTT. Its translation: CASSIQQGARTDTQYF.

The rearrangement links TRBV27 to TRBJ2-3; possibly TRBD2 for D (5 bases). This CDR3 is built from 13 residues. Trimming removed 2 bases from V and 2 bases from J, with 5 bases in between. The germline V gene has CDR1 MNHEY and CDR2 SMNVEV (reference sequence). For the CDR3, the DNA is TGTGCCAGCAGTTTACTAGCCACAGATACGCAGTATTTT. It translates to CASSLLATDTQYF.

The chain combines TRBV5-4 with TRBJ2-1; 8 bases are a match to TRBD2. Germline V CDR1 and CDR2: SGHNT, YYREEE (reference sequence). The V segment lost 2 bases and the J segment 12 bases; nucleotides outside the gene matches: 16. The CDR3 is 16 residues long. The CDR3 sequence is CASSLATTRSSGGQFF. The CDR3 nucleotides read TGTGCCAGCAGCTTAGCCACCACTAGGTCGAGCGGGGGGCAGTTCTTC.

This clone was seen once. The rearrangement uses TRBV10-3 and TRBJ1-2, with D possibly TRBD1 on 6 matching bases. The CDR3 extends over 15 amino acids. V was shortened by 0 bases and J by 2 bases, with 10 bases between the two germline ends. Germline-derived CDR1 and CDR2 are ENHRY and SYGVKD. The CDR3 DNA sequence: TGTGCCATCAGTGAGTCCTTTACAGGGAACTATGGCTACACCTTC. This translates into CAISESFTGNYGYTF.

This clone was recorded only once. The chain joins TRBV11-2 to TRBJ1-2; TRBD1 matches at 12 bases. The germline V gene encodes CDR1 SGHAT and CDR2 FQNNGV. Unmatched junction bases numbered 6, after V lost 5 bases and J lost 5 bases. The CDR3 totals 15 residues. The CDR3 DNA reads TGTGCCAGCAGCCCCGGGACAGGGGGCAATTATGGCTACACCTTC. This gives the protein CASSPGTGGNYGYTF. The variable domain in full, completed from reference TRBV11-2 and TRBJ1-2, reads EAGVAQSPRYKIIEKRQSVAFWCNPISGHATLYWYQQILGQGPKLLIQFQNNGVVDDSQLPKDRFSAERLKGVDSTLKIQPAKLEDSAVYLCASSPGTGGNYGYTFGSGTRLTVV.

The chain recombines TRBV9 with TRBJ2-7; 10 positions match TRBD2. Germline trimming cut 0 bases from V and 1 base from J; bases unmatched to any gene: 4. This CDR3 has 16 amino acids. The germline gives CDR1 SGDLS, CDR2 YYNGEE. CDR3 amino acids: CASSVDWTSGSYEQYF. The CDR3 bases are TGTGCCAGCAGCGTAGACTGGACTAGCGGTTCCTACGAGCAGTACTTC.

The chain joins TRBV7-8 to TRBJ2-6, with D perhaps TRBD2 (6 bases). The germline V gene has CDR1 SGHVS and CDR2 FQNEAQ. V lost 4 bases, J lost 0 bases, and 22 bases lay in between. The length of the CDR3 is 20 residues. This CDR3 is CASSSLWPRAGSSGANVLTF. CDR3 nucleotides: TGTGCCAGCAGCTCATTATGGCCCAGGGCGGGGAGCTCTGGGGCCAACGTCCTGACTTTC.

The J gene is TRBJ2-5, the V gene TRBV4-1, with TRBD2 identical over 12 bases. The CDR3 consists of 19 residues. The germline V gene has CDR1 MGHRA and CDR2 YSYEKL. J was trimmed by 3 bases and V by 0 bases; bases with no gene match: 11. In nucleotides, the CDR3 is TGCGCCAGCAGCCAAGACCCTGGGAGACTAGCGGGAGAGAAAGAGACCCAGTACTTC. It encodes CASSQDPGRLAGEKETQYF.